Listed here is a single T cell receptor (beta chain). The length of the CDR3 is 16 residues. Germline V gene sequence: CDR1 SGDLS, CDR2 YYNGEE. V was clipped by 4 bases and J by 0 bases, with 11 bases between them. The data were taken from a study of CDR3 diversity in severe acne. TCRdb itself ran the PCR reads through MiXCR, one entry per CDR3 protein. The sample lists around 83,000 distinct CDR3 sequences, around 54% seen once, with 11% in the top ten. The sequencing sample was made of blood. The TCR originated in a male donor with severe acne vulgaris. The rearrangement uses TRBV9 and TRBJ2-6; weak D call: TRBD1 (6 bases). For the CDR3, the DNA is TGTGCCAGCAGCCCCAGGGGAAACTCTGGGGCCAACGTCCTGACTTTC. Translating gives CASSPRGNSGANVLTF.